This TCR beta chain was identified in a study of persistence of HIV-infected CD4 T cells. Across the study: A median of about 8 years of suppressive ART preceded sampling.

Cells were stimulated with overlapping HIV-1 Gag 15-mer peptides. CD40L-negative CD69-negative CD45RO-high memory CD4+ T cells were sorted as populations depleted of antigen-responding cells. CD8-depleted PBMCs were stimulated 15 to 20 hours with anti-CD28/CD49d costimulation, CD40-blocking antibody and enfuvirtide. This was the immunoSEQ version 4 assay in survey mode. Sequencing used immunoSEQ multiplex PCR; TCRdb keeps in-frame clones, though not all of them. The table has tens of thousands of clones, 70% to 75% seen once. Per the germline V gene, CDR1 is SGHNT and CDR2 is YENEEA. V lost 5 bases to trimming and J lost 6 bases; unmatched junction nucleotides: 10. This CDR3 comprises 15 residues. There are a few counts of this clone. Its antigen is undetermined.

The receptor comes from an adult man with HIV who was CMV-seropositive. V usage is TRBV11-3 and J usage is TRBJ2-1; 7 bases map to TRBD1. The sample here was CD4+ T cells sorted from PBMCs after approximately 19-hour stimulation, taken from a patient who received antiretroviral therapy. CDR3: CASSMTGSFPNEQFF. The CDR3 DNA sequence: TGTGCCAGCAGCATGACAGGGTCGTTTCCCAATGAGCAGTTCTTC.